This is a list of T cell receptor beta chains from one sample in a study of siplizumab effects on memory and regulatory T cells. Clones were read by immunoSEQ multiplex PCR, and TCRdb kept only the in-frame ones, dropping some. The table has some 100,000 clones, around 90% seen once. Sequenced: CD4+ T cells sorted from blood. The receptors here all came from a human donor in good health. Some clones in this sample may be carry-over from other donors' samples. Each CDR3 is given with its conserved first and last residue. Fields, in order: D gene, J gene, V gene, CDR3 protein, CDR3 DNA. D genes are given only for firm matches.

TRBD1 | TRBJ1-2 | TRBV4-1 | CASSFGTGAMVGYTF | TGCGCCAGCAGCTTCGGGACAGGGGCCATGGTTGGCTACACCTTC
NA | TRBJ1-2 | TRBV28 | CASSLFSSFVTF | TGTGCCAGCAGTTTATTCTCGAGTTTTGTAACCTTC
NA | TRBJ2-1 | TRBV28 | CASSFRGATYNEQFF | TGTGCCAGCAGTTTCCGGGGGGCCACCTACAATGAGCAGTTCTTC
NA | TRBJ2-7 | TRBV11-2 | CASSLDPDRIEQYF | TGTGCCAGCAGCTTAGACCCCGACAGAATCGAGCAGTACTTC
NA | TRBJ1-3 | TRBV6-5 | CASSYSRGGNTIYF | TGTGCCAGCAGTTACTCCCGAGGGGGAAACACCATATATTTT
TRBD1 | TRBJ1-2 | TRBV5-1 | CASSSGTDYGYTF | TGCGCCAGCAGCTCCGGGACAGACTATGGCTACACCTTC
NA | TRBJ1-5 | TRBV11-2 | CASSPSFEQPQHF | TGTGCCAGCAGCCCCTCCTTTGAGCAGCCCCAGCATTTT
TRBD1 | TRBJ1-3 | TRBV27 | CASRPGTAGNTIYF | TGTGCCAGCAGACCCGGGACAGCGGGAAACACCATATATTTT
TRBD1 | TRBJ1-2 | TRBV27 | CASRNYRGGEGYTF | TGTGCCAGCAGAAATTACAGGGGAGGTGAGGGCTACACCTTC
NA | TRBJ2-1 | TRBV29-1 | CSVENRLRQNSRGTYNEQFF | TGCAGCGTTGAAAACCGACTCCGCCAAAATTCAAGGGGAACCTACAATGAGCAGTTCTTC
NA | TRBJ1-1 | TRBV6-1 | CASSEGGQRTGRGAFF | TGTGCCAGCAGTGAAGGTGGTCAGCGCACAGGGAGAGGAGCTTTCTTT
TRBD2 | TRBJ2-5 | TRBV7-7 | CASSSGLAEETQYF | TGTGCTAGCAGCTCCGGACTAGCGGAAGAGACCCAGTACTTC
NA | TRBJ2-1 | TRBV28 | CASSFPLGGFTGRGPSFNEQFF | TGTGCCAGCAGTTTCCCATTGGGTGGTTTTACTGGCCGCGGGCCCTCATTCAATGAGCAGTTCTTC
NA | TRBJ2-2 | TRBV28 | CASINQGTGELFF | TGTGCCAGCATAAACCAGGGGACCGGGGAGCTGTTTTTT
TRBD2 | TRBJ2-7 | TRBV5-4 | CASSLPGGASYEQYF | TGTGCCAGCAGCTTGCCCGGGGGGGCATCCTACGAGCAGTACTTC
NA | TRBJ2-1 | TRBV9 | CASSVFESSYNEQFF | TGTGCCAGCAGCGTATTCGAGAGCTCCTACAATGAGCAGTTCTTC
TRBD1 | TRBJ2-2 | TRBV18 | CASSTRTGNTGELFF | TGTGCCAGCTCAACAAGGACAGGGAACACCGGGGAGCTGTTTTTT
NA | TRBJ2-3 | TRBV20-1 | CSCHKTDTQYF | TGCAGTTGCCACAAGACAGATACGCAGTATTTT
TRBD1 | TRBJ1-5 | TRBV6-6 | CASRRTGENQPQHF | TGTGCCAGCAGAAGGACAGGGGAGAATCAGCCCCAGCATTTT
NA | TRBJ2-4 | TRBV5-1 | CASSLASLGAVGNIQYF | TGCGCCAGCAGCTTGGCCTCACTAGGTGCAGTTGGAAACATTCAGTACTTC
NA | TRBJ1-6 | TRBV27 | CASSSGANNSPLHF | TGTGCCAGCAGTTCAGGGGCTAATAATTCACCCCTCCACTTT
NA | TRBJ2-7 | TRBV7-2 | CASSLALGYLSF | TGTGCCAGCAGCTTAGCGCTGGGATACCTGTCCTTC
NA | TRBJ2-3 | TRBV5-1 | CASSLVSAIDTQYF | TGCGCCAGCAGCTTGGTGAGCGCGATAGATACGCAGTATTTT